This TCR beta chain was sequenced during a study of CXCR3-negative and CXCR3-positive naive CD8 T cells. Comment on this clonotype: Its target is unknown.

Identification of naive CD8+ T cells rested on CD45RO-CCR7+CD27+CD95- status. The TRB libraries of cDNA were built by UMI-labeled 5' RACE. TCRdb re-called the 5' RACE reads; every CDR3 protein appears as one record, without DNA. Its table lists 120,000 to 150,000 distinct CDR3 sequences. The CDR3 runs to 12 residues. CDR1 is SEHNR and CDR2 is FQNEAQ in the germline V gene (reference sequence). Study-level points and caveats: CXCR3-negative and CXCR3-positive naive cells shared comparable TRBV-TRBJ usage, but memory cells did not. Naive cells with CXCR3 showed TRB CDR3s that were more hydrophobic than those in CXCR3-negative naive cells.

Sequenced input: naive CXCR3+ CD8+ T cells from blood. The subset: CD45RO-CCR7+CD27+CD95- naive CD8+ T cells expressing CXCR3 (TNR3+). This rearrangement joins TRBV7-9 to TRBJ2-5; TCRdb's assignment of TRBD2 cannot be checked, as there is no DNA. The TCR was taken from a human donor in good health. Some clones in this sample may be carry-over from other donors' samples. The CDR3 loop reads CASARETETQYF.